This T cell receptor (beta chain) was profiled in a study of beta chain features in type 1 diabetes. Study outcomes and limitations: Among type 1 diabetes patients, VDJ junctions had fewer insertions and more deletions. Shortening that was moderate but significant affected the TCRB CDR3s of Type 1 diabetes patients in all four CD4+ subsets.

Every isolated RNA sample was fully reverse transcribed, so sequencing captured expressed TCRB transcripts. Profiled with immunoSEQ multiplex PCR; TCRdb holds only in-frame clones, not every one. This sample has 120,000 to 150,000 clones, with 8% to 13% found just once. The table lists this clone with a few counts. Its antigen is undetermined. V was shortened by 7 bases and J by 1 base, with 24 bases between the two germline ends. The CDR3 is made up of 18 amino acids. CDR1 and CDR2 (germline): SGHKS, YYEKEE (reference sequence). The specimen sequenced was naive CD4+ T cells from blood. The receptor comes from a man between 18 and 29 years old in good health. The chain uses TRBV5-5 and TRBJ2-1; D is possibly TRBD2 (7 bases). The CDR3 protein is CASSGGTGGIPSYNEQFF. The CDR3 nucleotides are TGTGCCAGCTCCGGGGGGACGGGGGGCATCCCGTCCTACAATGAGCAGTTCTTC.